The 17 T cell receptor beta chains given below trace back to one sample, sequenced in a study of regulatory T cells in long-lasting Graves disease. The time point here: newly diagnosed GD, antithyroid drugs for less than 3 months. Following extraction of RNA from PBMCs, that RNA was used to make the TCR library. iRepertoire HTBI primers and Arm-PCR of CDR3 regions built TCR beta libraries. TCRdb independently ran MiXCR on the multiplex PCR reads; one entry per CDR3 protein. The profile shows 410,000 or so distinct CDR3 sequences, about 15% of them singletons. These data were also filed under a second study, of T cells in Graves' hyperthyroidism and ophthalmopathy.

The starting material was peripheral blood mononuclear cells (PBMCs), obtained at new diagnosis, from a patient treated with antithyroid drugs. The receptors were gathered from a woman in her 30s with Graves disease.

The table lists this clonotype with many counts. The genes are TRBV7-8 and TRBJ1-1; D gene ambiguous. Per the germline V gene, CDR1 is SGHVS and CDR2 is FQNEAQ. There are 12 residues in the CDR3. V was shortened by 7 bases and J by 7 bases, with 13 bases between the two germline ends. The CDR3 DNA reads TGTGCCAGCACCTCTACGAACCTTGAAGCTTTCTTT. Translating gives CASTSTNLEAFF.

This clonotype occurred a few times. This sequence joins TRBV20-1 and TRBJ2-1; 14 bases align to TRBD2. This CDR3 has 20 amino acids. The germline CDR1 and CDR2 sequences are DFQATT and SNEGSKA (reference sequence). Unmatched junction bases numbered 10, after V lost 0 bases and J lost 0 bases. The CDR3 protein is CSARDRGTSGSFLSYNEQFF. The CDR3 DNA follows: TGCAGTGCTAGAGATCGGGGGACTAGCGGGAGTTTTCTCTCCTACAATGAGCAGTTCTTC.

This clonotype has just one count. This could be a read error, since a much larger clone is one nucleotide away. This rearrangement joins TRBV29-1 to TRBJ2-5, with D possibly TRBD2 on 5 matching bases. With 4 bases removed from V and 7 bases from J, the gap between germline ends came to 19 bases. The CDR3 has 14 residues. The germline V gene has CDR1 SQVTM and CDR2 ANQGSEA. CDR3 DNA: TGCAGCGTTGCCCTCGCGGCTGGGAGTGGGACCCAGTACTTC. It encodes CSVALAAGSGTQYF.

This clonotype was seen repeatedly, ten times or more. The chain recombines TRBV28 with TRBJ2-7; the D gene could be TRBD1 or TRBD2 (6 bases each). V was clipped by 6 bases and J by 0 bases, with 15 bases between them. Germline V gene sequence: CDR1 MDHEN, CDR2 SYDVKM. The CDR3 runs 15 residues. CDR3 sequence: CASSGVGGGSYEQYF. The CDR3 DNA reads as TGTGCCAGCAGCGGAGTGGGGGGCGGCTCCTACGAGCAGTACTTC.

This clonotype appeared many times. This chain uses TRBV12-3 or TRBV12-4 with TRBJ2-3, with 11 bases identical to TRBD2. With 4 bases clipped from V and 5 bases from J, the junction kept 17 bases outside the gene matches. The CDR3 spans 19 residues. The CDR3 here is CASSSPWRGSGRAEDTQYF. The CDR3 region has the DNA TGTGCCAGCAGTTCCCCCTGGCGGGGTAGCGGGAGGGCCGAAGATACGCAGTATTTT.

This clonotype was detected ten times or more. This chain connects TRBV24-1 to TRBJ2-7; D remains unclear. This CDR3 contains 13 residues. Per germline, CDR1 KGHDR and CDR2 SFDVKD. V lost 4 bases to trimming and J lost 5 bases, with 11 bases between them. Written as DNA, the CDR3 is TGTGCCACCAGTGACGGACGCGTCCACGAGCAGTACTTC. It translates to CATSDGRVHEQYF.

The V call is TRBV30, the J call TRBJ1-1, with 7 bases identical to TRBD1. Germline V gene data show CDR1 as GTSNPN and CDR2 as SVGIG (reference sequence). The CDR3 runs 18 residues. J lost 1 base, V lost 0 bases, and 14 bases had no gene match. The CDR3 protein is CAWSVAQGGIFRNTEAFF. CDR3 sequence (DNA): TGTGCCTGGAGTGTCGCCCAGGGGGGGATATTTCGGAACACTGAAGCTTTCTTT.

This clonotype was counted at least ten times. The chain recombines TRBV20-1 with TRBJ1-1, with a weak D call TRBD1 (5 bases). The CDR3 covers 13 residues. Germline assignment: CDR1 DFQATT and CDR2 SNEGSKA (reference sequence). The V end was cut by 3 bases, the J end by 1 base, with 9 bases between. As DNA, the CDR3 is TGCAGTGCTAGCGGGGGTCCGAACACTGAAGCTTTCTTT. This encodes CSASGGPNTEAFF.

The V call is TRBV5-5, the J call TRBJ1-5, with a tentative D call TRBD1 (6 bases). The CDR3 runs 16 residues. The germline V gene encodes CDR1 SGHKS and CDR2 YYEKEE (reference sequence). V lost 0 bases and J lost 0, with 10 bases in between. In DNA form, the CDR3 reads TGTGCCAGCAGCTTGGGGGACACCGATAGCAATCAGCCCCAGCATTTT. Its protein product is CASSLGDTDSNQPQHF. The complete variable domain, with remaining parts taken from reference TRBV5-5 and TRBJ1-5, reads DAGVTQSPTHLIKTRGQQVTLRCSPISGHKSVSWYQQVLGQGPQFIFQYYEKEERGRGNFPDRFSARQFPNYSSELNVNALLLGDSALYLCASSLGDTDSNQPQHFGDGTRLSIL.

V and J are TRBV3-1 and TRBJ2-4; 11 positions agree with TRBD2. The J call may be faulty, since TRBJ2-1 better matches the DNA end. The CDR3 is 15 residues long. CDR1 LGHDT and CDR2 YNNKEL come from the germline V gene (reference sequence). The CDR3 here is CASSQGTSGGNEQFF. In nucleotides, the CDR3 is TGTGCCAGCAGCCAAGGCACTAGCGGGGGTAATGAGCAGTTCTTC.

This clonotype came up a few times. J is TRBJ2-2 and V is TRBV27; 11 nucleotides match TRBD2. CDR3 size: 15 residues. Losses at the gene ends were 5 bases for V and 5 bases for J; bases not matched to a gene: 4. Germline CDR1 is MNHEY and CDR2 is SMNVEV (reference sequence). This CDR3 is CASSTRTSGTGELFF. CDR3 in DNA: TGTGCCAGCAGTACGAGGACTAGCGGGACCGGGGAGCTGTTTTTT.

This clonotype was counted ten times or more. The rearrangement joins TRBV6-5 to TRBJ1-6, with D possibly matching TRBD1 (6 bases). V lost 2 bases, J lost 10 bases, and 21 bases lay in between. This CDR3 comprises 17 residues. CDR1 MNHEY and CDR2 SVGAGI come from the germline V gene. The DNA of the CDR3 is TGTGCCAGCAGTTACCCGACTCCACAGGGATCAGAATCACCCCTCCACTTT. Protein sequence: CASSYPTPQGSESPLHF.

Worth noting for this clonotype: Sequence at one end of the junction differs from germline and may be a read error. The chain uses TRBV7-2 and TRBJ2-7; TRBD1 agrees at 7 bases. CDR3 length: 16 amino acids. Germline V gene sequence: CDR1 SGHTA, CDR2 FQGNSA. The CDR3 here is CASSHSIRDRDYGQYF. Written as DNA, the CDR3 is TGCGCCAGCAGCCACTCTATCCGGGACAGAGACTACGGGCAGTACTTC.

This clonotype has a handful of counts. This sequence joins TRBV7-8 and TRBJ1-4; D uncertain. CDR1 is SGHVS and CDR2 is FQNEAQ in the germline V gene. The CDR3 is made up of 14 amino acids. V shed 3 bases and J shed 8 bases, with 13 bases lying between them. The CDR3 DNA sequence: TGTGCCAGCAGCTTCCGGGCCCTGAGAGAAAAACTGTTTTTT. Translated: CASSFRALREKLFF.

This clonotype was detected a few times. This chain links TRBV3-1 with TRBJ2-1, with D unclear. V was shortened by 5 bases and J by 10 bases, with 18 bases between the two germline ends. This CDR3 spans 14 amino acids. Germline CDR1 LGHDT, CDR2 YNNKEL (reference sequence). CDR3 amino acids: CASSSPGWRVEQFF. The CDR3, as DNA: TGTGCCAGCAGCTCCCCCGGCTGGAGAGTAGAGCAGTTCTTC.

V usage is TRBV20-1 and J usage is TRBJ2-1, with a weak D call TRBD1 (6 bases). V lost 4 bases and J 4 bases, leaving 14 bases between the germline ends. CDR1 and CDR2 (germline): DFQATT, SNEGSKA (reference sequence). This CDR3 has 14 residues. The DNA of the CDR3 is TGCAGTGCTACCGGGACACCTCTATACAATGAGCAGTTCTTC. Translating gives CSATGTPLYNEQFF.

CDR3 nucleotides: TGTGCCAGCAGCCCTGGCGCCGGATCGCAGTATTTT. It is translated as CASSPGAGSQYF. V gene TRBV3-1 combines with J gene TRBJ2-3; D unclear. The CDR3 consists of 12 residues. V was trimmed by 4 bases and J by 10 bases, leaving 12 bases between them. Germline CDR1 reads LGHDT; CDR2 reads YNNKEL (reference sequence).